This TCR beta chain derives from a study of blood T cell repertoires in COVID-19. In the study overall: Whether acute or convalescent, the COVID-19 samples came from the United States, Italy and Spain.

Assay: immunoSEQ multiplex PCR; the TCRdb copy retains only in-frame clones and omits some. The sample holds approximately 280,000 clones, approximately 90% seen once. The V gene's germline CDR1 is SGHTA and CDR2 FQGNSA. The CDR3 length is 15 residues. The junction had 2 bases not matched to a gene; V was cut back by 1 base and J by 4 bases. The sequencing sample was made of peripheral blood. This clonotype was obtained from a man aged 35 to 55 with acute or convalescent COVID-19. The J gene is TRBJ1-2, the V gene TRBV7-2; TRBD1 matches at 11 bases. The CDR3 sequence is CASSLGTGGVYGYTF. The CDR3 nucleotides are TGTGCCAGCAGCTTAGGGACAGGGGGCGTCTATGGCTACACCTTC.